This TCR beta chain was obtained from a study of beta chain features in type 1 diabetes. Study-wide results and limits: Patients with type 1 diabetes showed fewer VDJ junction insertions and more deletions. Type 1 diabetes patients showed a moderate but significant shortening of TCRB CDR3s in all four CD4+ subsets.

This clone has at least ten counts. The antigen remains undetermined. Sorting that relied on CD45RO/CCR7/CD25/CD127/CD95/CD27 yielded CD4+ naive, central memory, regulatory and stem cell-like memory cells. Purity exceeding 98% was reached by all sorted populations. All of the isolated RNA was reverse transcribed, so expressed TCRB transcripts were sequenced. Measured with immunoSEQ multiplex PCR; TCRdb has only the in-frame clones, and not every one. Of roughly 160,000 clones listed, less than 10% are singletons. This clonotype originated in a man aged 18-30 years with type 1 diabetes. Sequencing input: central memory CD4+ T cells from blood.

As DNA, the CDR3 is TGCGCCAGCAGCTTGCAGGGTCTCAATGAGCAGTTCTTC. This gives the protein CASSLQGLNEQFF. V is TRBV5-1 and J is TRBJ2-1, with D perhaps matching TRBD1 (5 bases). The CDR3 is made up of 13 amino acids. CDR1 and CDR2 (germline): SGHRS, YFSETQ. V was clipped by 1 base and J by 6 bases, with 8 bases between them.